The present entry profiles one T cell receptor (beta chain) with its context. Its antigen is not identified. The sample originates from a study of cytomegalovirus exposure and HLA in healthy donors. Study observations and caveats: More clonal expansion characterized HLA-associated TCR beta chains than equally common others in a later analysis. Approximately 17,000 TCR beta sequences were associated with HLA alleles at 0.05 false discovery rate in a later analysis.

Researchers ran the PCR with 60 Vbeta and 13 Jbeta primers. The method was immunoSEQ multiplex PCR; TCRdb's version includes in-frame clones alone and lacks a portion of them. The table lists fewer than 95,000 clones, roughly three fifths of them singletons. V lost 0 bases and J 4 bases, leaving 18 bases between the germline ends. There are 17 residues in the CDR3. CDR1 LGHNA and CDR2 YNFKEQ come from the germline V gene. This clonotype was obtained from a woman aged 25 to 39 in good health and CMV-seronegative. Sequencing input: PBMCs. This sequence joins TRBV4-2 and TRBJ2-5, with D uncertain. As DNA, the CDR3 is TGTGCCAGCAGCCAAGATCTCCAGGTCCTAAGTGGAGAGACCCAGTACTTC. Amino acid sequence: CASSQDLQVLSGETQYF.